This T cell receptor beta chain was observed in a study of T cell responses to AZD1222 COVID-19 vaccine. Study as a whole: Recipients boosted at about 4 weeks or about 12 weeks are pooled.

Profiled with immunoSEQ multiplex PCR; TCRdb holds only in-frame clones, not every one. Here the sample spans about 110,000 clones, over 75% being singletons. CDR3 length: 17 amino acids. V lost 0 bases, J lost 0 bases, and 14 bases lay in between. CDR1 is LNHNV, CDR2 YYDKDF, per germline (reference sequence). Overall study findings and caveats: The donors showed a predominance of white British ancestry and of females, with possible underestimation of clonal diversity. Just a handful of AZD1222 recipients were seropositive at baseline. Mapped onto spike, vaccine-associated CD4 TCRs spanned it and were dominant at 160-218 and 743-854.

This clone was seen once. The antigen is unknown. The sequence came from an adult in good health. The starting material was peripheral blood, obtained on day 0 of AZD1222 vaccination. The chain employs TRBV15 and TRBJ1-1, with a tentative D call TRBD1 (6 bases). DNA of the CDR3: TGTGCCACCAGCAGAGACAGGGCGACAGGCATGAACACTGAAGCTTTCTTT. Its protein product is CATSRDRATGMNTEAFF.